These T cell receptor beta chains were read from a single sample in a study of T cells after yellow fever vaccination. Each CDR3 protein gets one entry after TCRdb re-called the 5' RACE reads with MiXCR. This sample has a few hundred thousand distinct CDR3 sequences, with 3% to 4.5% found just once. Sequencing used PBMCs, obtained 5 days after the yellow fever booster vaccination. The receptors derive from a man between 18 and 35 years old who received the YFV17D yellow fever vaccine. CDR3s include the opening cysteine and the closing phenylalanine or tryptophan. Each record gives: D gene, J gene, clone size, V gene, CDR3 DNA, CDR3 protein. D genes are given only for firm matches. Rows may omit the clone size; those that give it use once, few, many or a size class.

D: -; J: TRBJ1-6; size: -; V: TRBV7-2; DNA: TGTGCCAGCAGCTTATCGAGCATTAATTCACCCCTCCACTTT; CDR3: CASSLSSINSPLHF
D: TRBD2; J: TRBJ2-1; size: -; V: TRBV9; DNA: TGTGCCAGCAGCCCAGCGGGGGGGCGGTCCTACAATGAGCAGTTCTTC; CDR3: CASSPAGGRSYNEQFF
D: TRBD2; J: TRBJ2-1; size: -; V: TRBV6-2/TRBV6-3; DNA: TGTGCCAGCAGGGAGACCGGGAGGGGGGGCAATGAGCAGTTCTTC; CDR3: CASRETGRGGNEQFF
D: -; J: TRBJ1-2; size: few; V: TRBV4-1; DNA: TGCGCCAGCAGCCAATCGGACAAGGGGACAAGCTATGGCTACACCTTC; CDR3: CASSQSDKGTSYGYTF
D: -; J: TRBJ1-1; size: many; V: TRBV11-2; DNA: TGTGCCAGCAGCCTGACCCGGGACACTGAAGCTTTCTTT; CDR3: CASSLTRDTEAFF
D: -; J: TRBJ2-4; size: many; V: TRBV12-3/TRBV12-4; DNA: TGTGCCAGCAGTACGGGGGCAGGGCTTTTAAACATTCAGTACTTC; CDR3: CASSTGAGLLNIQYF
D: TRBD1; J: TRBJ1-6; size: few; V: TRBV5-6; DNA: TGTGCCAGCAGTTTTGAGGACAGGGTTAATTCACCCCTCCACTTT; CDR3: CASSFEDRVNSPLHF
D: -; J: TRBJ1-2; size: few; V: TRBV24-1; DNA: TGTGCCACCAGTGATTTGCCCGGAGCGGGGGTCGGAGGCTACACCTTC; CDR3: CATSDLPGAGVGGYTF
D: -; J: TRBJ1-6; size: -; V: TRBV20-1; DNA: TGCAGTGCTAGAGTCCCAGGGCATAATTCACCCCTCCACTTT; CDR3: CSARVPGHNSPLHF
D: TRBD1; J: TRBJ2-6; size: few; V: TRBV5-1; DNA: TGCGCCAGCAGCTTAGGTGGGACAGCCCTACATTCTTCTGGGGCCAACGTCCTGACTTTC; CDR3: CASSLGGTALHSSGANVLTF
D: -; J: TRBJ1-1; size: many; V: TRBV19; DNA: TGTGCCAGTAGACTCGTCGGGACACCCAACACTGAAGCTTTCTTT; CDR3: CASRLVGTPNTEAFF
D: -; J: TRBJ1-6; size: few; V: TRBV27; DNA: TGTGCCAGCTGTAATTATAATTCACCCCTCCACTTT; CDR3: CASCNYNSPLHF
D: -; J: TRBJ2-2; size: -; V: TRBV7-9; DNA: TGTGCCAGCAGCTTAGTTGGGACAAGTACGAACACCGGGGAGCTGTTTTTT; CDR3: CASSLVGTSTNTGELFF
D: -; J: TRBJ1-6; size: few; V: TRBV7-9; DNA: TGTGCCAGCAGCCAGGATTCACCCCTCCACTTT; CDR3: CASSQDSPLHF
D: -; J: TRBJ1-1; size: few; V: TRBV6-5; DNA: TGTGCCAGCAGTTACTCAAGCCTTCATGCAGCTTTCTTT; CDR3: CASSYSSLHAAFF
D: TRBD2; J: TRBJ2-2; size: -; V: TRBV3-1; DNA: TGTGCCAGCAGCCAAAAGGGCCGAGAGGCGGGGGCGAACACCGGGGAGCTGTTTTTT; CDR3: CASSQKGREAGANTGELFF
D: TRBD2; J: TRBJ2-1; size: -; V: TRBV6-5; DNA: TGTGCCAGCAGTTACGAAGCGGGGGCCTACCTTACCAATGAGCAGTTCTTC; CDR3: CASSYEAGAYLTNEQFF
D: TRBD2; J: TRBJ2-2; size: -; V: TRBV5-1; DNA: TGCGCCGGCTCACTAGCGGGGGGGCCGGACACCGGGGAGCTGTTTTTT; CDR3: CAGSLAGGPDTGELFF
D: -; J: TRBJ1-2; size: many; V: TRBV5-4; DNA: TGTGCCAGCAGCTCACACGGGGTGACCTATGGCTACACCTTC; CDR3: CASSSHGVTYGYTF
D: TRBD1; J: TRBJ1-4; size: -; V: TRBV7-9; DNA: TGTGCCAGCAGCTTAGTCACCGGGACAGGGACCCTTTATGAAAAACTGTTTTTT; CDR3: CASSLVTGTGTLYEKLFF
D: -; J: TRBJ1-6; size: few; V: TRBV5-1; DNA: TGCGCCAGCAGCTTGGAACCAGCCTATAATTCACCCCTCCACTTT; CDR3: CASSLEPAYNSPLHF
D: -; J: TRBJ1-2; size: few; V: TRBV28; DNA: TGTGCCAGCAGGATTACAGGAACCTATGGCTACACCTTC; CDR3: CASRITGTYGYTF
D: TRBD2; J: TRBJ2-7; size: -; V: TRBV4-3; DNA: TGCGCCAGCAGCCAAGGGATGGGACTAGCTGGCGAGCAGTACTTC; CDR3: CASSQGMGLAGEQYF
D: -; J: TRBJ2-3; size: -; V: TRBV7-2; DNA: TGTGCCAGCAGCTTAGATTGGGGAAGCACAGATACGCAGTATTTT; CDR3: CASSLDWGSTDTQYF
D: -; J: TRBJ2-3; size: -; V: TRBV12-3/TRBV12-4; DNA: TGTGCCAGCAGTGGGACTTTTAGCACAGATACGCAGTATTTT; CDR3: CASSGTFSTDTQYF
D: TRBD1; J: TRBJ2-5; size: -; V: TRBV7-2; DNA: TGTGCCAGCAGCGCCCCGGACAGGGCGGGGGAGACCCAGTACTTC; CDR3: CASSAPDRAGETQYF
D: -; J: TRBJ2-3; size: few; V: TRBV7-9; DNA: TGTGCCAGCAGTCTCCTGGACGTACTCACAGATACGCAGTATTTT; CDR3: CASSLLDVLTDTQYF
D: -; J: TRBJ2-1; size: -; V: TRBV12-3/TRBV12-4; DNA: TGTGCCAGCAGCTATATTCTCGCGGCGGGGGCGAGGAATGAGCAGTTCTTC; CDR3: CASSYILAAGARNEQFF
D: TRBD1; J: TRBJ1-5; size: few; V: TRBV23-1; DNA: TGCGCCATCGGACAGGGCCTAAGACCCCAGCATTTT; CDR3: CAIGQGLRPQHF
D: TRBD1; J: TRBJ2-1; size: many; V: TRBV4-1; DNA: TGCGCCAGCAGCCAAGAGACAGGGAGCTCCTACAATGAGCAGTTCTTC; CDR3: CASSQETGSSYNEQFF
D: TRBD2; J: TRBJ2-2; size: many; V: TRBV12-3/TRBV12-4; DNA: TGTGCCAGCAGTTTAAGATTGTTGCGGGGGGCCCCTGGGACCGGGGAGCTGTTTTTT; CDR3: CASSLRLLRGAPGTGELFF
D: TRBD1; J: TRBJ1-6; size: few; V: TRBV28; DNA: TGTGCCACCACCGGGACAGGGGTCTCACCCCTCCACTTT; CDR3: CATTGTGVSPLHF
D: -; J: TRBJ2-5; size: many; V: TRBV20-1; DNA: TGCAGTGCTAGTGGGGAGGAGACCCAGTACTTC; CDR3: CSASGEETQYF
D: -; J: TRBJ2-2; size: many; V: TRBV7-9; DNA: TGTGCCAGCAGCTTATTAGGGGAGCTGTTTTTT; CDR3: CASSLLGELFF
D: TRBD1; J: TRBJ1-1; size: many; V: TRBV5-1; DNA: TGCGCCAGCAGCGCAGAGACAGGGGCGAACACTGAAGCTTTCTTT; CDR3: CASSAETGANTEAFF
D: TRBD2; J: TRBJ2-5; size: many; V: TRBV4-1; DNA: TGCGCCAGCAGCCAAGTCGAGACTAGCGGGCAAGAGACCCAGTACTTC; CDR3: CASSQVETSGQETQYF
D: TRBD1; J: TRBJ1-1; size: -; V: TRBV9; DNA: TGTGCCAGCAGCGAGATACAGGGGGGAGGCACTGAAGCTTTCTTT; CDR3: CASSEIQGGGTEAFF
D: TRBD1; J: TRBJ1-5; size: few; V: TRBV24-1; DNA: TGTGCCACCAGTGACCGCACAACAGGGGATAGCAATCAGCCCCAGCATTTT; CDR3: CATSDRTTGDSNQPQHF